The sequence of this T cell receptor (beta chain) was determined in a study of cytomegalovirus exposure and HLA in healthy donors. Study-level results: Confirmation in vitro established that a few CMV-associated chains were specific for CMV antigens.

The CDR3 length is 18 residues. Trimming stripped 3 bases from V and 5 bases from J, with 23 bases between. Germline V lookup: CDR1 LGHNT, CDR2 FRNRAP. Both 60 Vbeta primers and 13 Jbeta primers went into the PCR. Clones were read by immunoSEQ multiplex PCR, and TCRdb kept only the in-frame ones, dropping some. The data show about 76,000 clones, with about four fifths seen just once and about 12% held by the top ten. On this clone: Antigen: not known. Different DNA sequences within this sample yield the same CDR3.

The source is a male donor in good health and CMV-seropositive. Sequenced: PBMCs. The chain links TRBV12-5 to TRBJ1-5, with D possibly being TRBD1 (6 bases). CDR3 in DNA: TGTGCTAGTGGTTTTCGGACGGGGGGCGTACCAGGCGATCAGCCCCAGCATTTT. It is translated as CASGFRTGGVPGDQPQHF.